The rows below give T cell receptor beta chains drawn from one sample of a study of T-cell memory formation after mild COVID-19. TCRdb re-called the 5' RACE reads with MiXCR, one entry per CDR3 protein. The sample yields 450,000 to 650,000 distinct CDR3 sequences, approximately 20% seen once. Sequences were obtained from PBMCs or a T cell subset sorted from them (not recorded which). These receptors all stem from an adult woman who had mild COVID-19 (a few samples of this study predate the infection). Cell type and time point are not known. The CDR3 runs from the conserved cysteine through the conserved F or W.

cdr3_length,j_call,v_call,cdr3_aa
15,TRBJ1-5,TRBV4-2,CASSQERGGNQPQHF
14,TRBJ2-5,TRBV24-1,CATSGRAVRKTQYF
14,TRBJ2-7,TRBV24-1,CATSAGGRSVEQYF
16,TRBJ1-3,TRBV9,CASSVVPGSSGNTIYF
14,TRBJ2-3,TRBV25-1,CASSGAGGTDTQYF
14,TRBJ2-5,TRBV4-3,CASSQDWGKETQYF
16,TRBJ2-6,TRBV19,CASSILGPYEANVLTF
14,TRBJ1-1,TRBV12-3/TRBV12-4,CASSSLQGGTEAFF
13,TRBJ1-5,TRBV12-3/TRBV12-4,CASSPGGRQPQHF
12,TRBJ2-2,TRBV2,CASNKDTGELFF